Listed below are T cell receptor beta chains from one sample, sequenced in a study of regulatory T cells in long-lasting Graves disease. In TCRdb, the multiplex PCR reads were re-called with MiXCR into one record per CDR3 protein. The table records approximately 490,000 distinct CDR3 sequences, 16% of them present only once. These data also featured in a second study, about T cells in Graves' hyperthyroidism and ophthalmopathy.

Here the sequenced sample was peripheral blood mononuclear cells (PBMCs), taken at new diagnosis, from a patient treated with antithyroid drugs. The receptor set was obtained from a man aged 40-49 years with Graves disease. The CDR3 runs from the conserved cysteine through the conserved F or W. Each record gives: D gene, V gene, clone size, J gene, CDR3 protein, CDR3 DNA. D genes are given only for firm matches. A clone size is listed for some rows: how often the clone was seen (once, few, many), or a class if it is expanded.

D: .
V: TRBV12-3/TRBV12-4
size: .
J: TRBJ2-7
CDR3: CASSRTLYEQYF
DNA: TGTGCCAGCAGCAGGACCCTCTACGAGCAGTACTTC

D: .
V: TRBV20-1
size: .
J: TRBJ1-6
CDR3: CSARWREDSPLHF
DNA: TGCAGTGCCAGATGGAGGGAGGATTCACCCCTCCACTTT

D: TRBD1
V: TRBV6-5
size: .
J: TRBJ1-3
CDR3: CASSLDRGSGNTIYF
DNA: TGTGCCAGCAGTTTGGACAGGGGCTCTGGAAACACCATATATTTT

D: .
V: TRBV9
size: .
J: TRBJ2-3
CDR3: CASSLAAGSADTQYF
DNA: TGTGCCAGCAGCCTGGCGGCGGGATCGGCAGATACGCAGTATTTT

D: TRBD2
V: TRBV30
size: few
J: TRBJ2-3
CDR3: CADNPLTSGRSNTQYF
DNA: TGTGCTGACAATCCCCTTACTAGCGGGAGAAGTAATACGCAGTATTTT

D: .
V: TRBV6-1
size: .
J: TRBJ2-4
CDR3: CATSGSSWDIQYF
DNA: TGTGCCACTTCAGGGAGTTCCTGGGACATTCAGTACTTC

D: .
V: TRBV3-1
size: many
J: TRBJ1-6
CDR3: CASSQVRGSPLHF
DNA: TGTGCCAGCAGCCAAGTCAGGGGTTCACCCCTCCACTTT

D: .
V: TRBV28
size: many
J: TRBJ2-7
CDR3: CASSTLTGWWQYF
DNA: TGTGCCAGCAGTACCTTAACAGGGTGGTGGCAGTACTTC

D: .
V: TRBV20-1
size: .
J: TRBJ2-3
CDR3: CSDSSRGEGTQYF
DNA: TGCAGTGACTCTAGTAGAGGGGAAGGTACGCAGTATTTT

D: .
V: TRBV4-1
size: .
J: TRBJ2-3
CDR3: CASSQSRTDTQYF
DNA: TGCGCCAGCAGCCAAAGTCGCACAGATACGCAGTATTTT

D: .
V: TRBV9
size: few
J: TRBJ1-5
CDR3: CASAPPGVAQPQHF
DNA: TGTGCCAGCGCACCTCCCGGGGTGGCACAGCCCCAGCATTTT

D: .
V: TRBV9
size: few
J: TRBJ2-5
CDR3: CASSVGAWQETQYF
DNA: TGTGCCAGCAGCGTAGGGGCCTGGCAAGAGACCCAGTACTTC

D: .
V: TRBV5-1
size: .
J: TRBJ1-6
CDR3: CASSLGAQSPLHF
DNA: TGCGCCAGCAGCTTGGGGGCGCAATCACCCCTCCACTTT

D: .
V: TRBV20-1
size: .
J: TRBJ2-1
CDR3: CSAREAHIRLNEQFF
DNA: TGCAGTGCTAGAGAGGCCCACATCAGGCTCAATGAGCAGTTCTTC

D: .
V: TRBV28
size: many
J: TRBJ2-1
CDR3: CASSAGGILADNEQFF
DNA: TGTGCCAGCAGTGCAGGAGGGATACTAGCCGACAATGAGCAGTTCTTC

D: TRBD1
V: TRBV12-3/TRBV12-4
size: many
J: TRBJ2-7
CDR3: CASRAGTGVAYEQYF
DNA: TGTGCCAGCAGGGCCGGGACAGGGGTTGCCTACGAGCAGTACTTC

D: .
V: TRBV12-3/TRBV12-4
size: many
J: TRBJ2-5
CDR3: CASSFRQGQKGTQYF
DNA: TGTGCCAGCAGTTTCCGGCAGGGACAAAAAGGGACCCAGTACTTC

D: .
V: TRBV18
size: many
J: TRBJ2-5
CDR3: CASSAGPQETQYF
DNA: TGTGCCAGCTCAGCGGGACCCCAAGAGACCCAGTACTTC

D: .
V: TRBV7-9
size: .
J: TRBJ1-4
CDR3: CASSFTTTGTNEKLFF
DNA: TGTGCCAGCAGCTTTACGACGACGGGGACTAATGAAAAACTGTTTTTT

D: TRBD2
V: TRBV7-9
size: once
J: TRBJ2-1
CDR3: CASSSTGTSGRDNEQFF
DNA: TGTGCCAGCAGCTCAACCGGGACTAGCGGGAGGGACAATGAGCAGTTCTTC

D: .
V: TRBV12-3/TRBV12-4
size: many
J: TRBJ2-3
CDR3: CASSPSARGTDTQYF
DNA: TGTGCCAGCAGCCCAAGCGCGAGGGGCACAGATACGCAGTATTTT

D: .
V: TRBV4-1
size: .
J: TRBJ2-2
CDR3: CASSQEKGLGNTGELFF
DNA: TGCGCCAGCAGCCAAGAGAAAGGCCTGGGGAACACCGGGGAGCTGTTTTTT

D: .
V: TRBV5-1
size: many
J: TRBJ2-5
CDR3: CASSSGERSQETQYF
DNA: TGCGCCAGCAGCTCCGGGGAGAGATCCCAAGAGACCCAGTACTTC